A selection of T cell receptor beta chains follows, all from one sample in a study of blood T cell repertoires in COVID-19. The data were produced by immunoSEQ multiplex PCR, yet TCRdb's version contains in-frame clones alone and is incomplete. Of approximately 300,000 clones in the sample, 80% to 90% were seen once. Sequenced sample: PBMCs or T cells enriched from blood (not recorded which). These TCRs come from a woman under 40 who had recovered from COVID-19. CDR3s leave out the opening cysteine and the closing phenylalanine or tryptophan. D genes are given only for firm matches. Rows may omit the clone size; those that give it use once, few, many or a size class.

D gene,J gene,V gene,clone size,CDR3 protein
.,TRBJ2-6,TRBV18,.,ASSRNTQGSGANVLT
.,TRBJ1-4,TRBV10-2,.,ATRAGSGEKLF
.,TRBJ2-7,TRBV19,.,ASSIGRGVYEQY
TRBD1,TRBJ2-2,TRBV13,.,ASRSRDRGPLF
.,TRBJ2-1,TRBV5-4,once,ASSLGGGSYNEQF
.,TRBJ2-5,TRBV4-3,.,ASSPEWVGETQY
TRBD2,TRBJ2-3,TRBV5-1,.,ASSPGLAGGPPRDTQY
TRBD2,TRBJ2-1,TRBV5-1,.,ASSLVAGGNEQF
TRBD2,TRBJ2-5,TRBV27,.,ASSLMLAGGPSQETQY
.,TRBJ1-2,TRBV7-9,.,ASSLTTRRDSGYGYT
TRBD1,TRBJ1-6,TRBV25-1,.,ASSATGDSPLH
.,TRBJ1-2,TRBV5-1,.,ASSFMTVTNYGYT
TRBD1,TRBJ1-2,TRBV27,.,ASRLQGVGGYT
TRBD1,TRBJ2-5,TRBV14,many,ASSPWDRGIEDFETQY
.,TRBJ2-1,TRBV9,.,ASSVEPRNNEQF
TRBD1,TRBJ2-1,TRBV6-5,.,ASSILGGRWEQF
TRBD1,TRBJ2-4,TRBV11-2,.,ASSLGVQGAADIQY
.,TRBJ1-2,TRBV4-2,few,ASSLEDRSNYGYT